One T cell receptor (beta chain) is described in this entry. What it recognizes is unknown. This entry belongs to a study of cytomegalovirus exposure and HLA in healthy donors. The study, taken as a whole, reports: It was likely that a cluster of highly shared sequence variants was a sequencing artifact.

It was with 60 Vbeta and 13 Jbeta primers that the PCR ran. Libraries were prepared by immunoSEQ multiplex PCR; TCRdb keeps only in-frame clonotypes and omits some of them. The clone table shows about 170,000 clones, with the ten largest holding approximately 0.72%. Source material: PBMCs. This TCR derives from a woman between 18 and 29 years old in good health and CMV-seropositive.

In DNA form, the CDR3 reads TGTGCCACCAGCCCCTCCAGGCATCAGGGCGAGCAGTACTTC. It is translated as CATSPSRHQGEQYF. J is TRBJ2-7 and V is TRBV15, with a weak D call TRBD1 (5 bases). CDR3 length equals 14 residues. V lost 5 bases and J lost 6, with 17 bases in between. CDR1 is LNHNV, CDR2 YYDKDF, per germline (reference sequence).